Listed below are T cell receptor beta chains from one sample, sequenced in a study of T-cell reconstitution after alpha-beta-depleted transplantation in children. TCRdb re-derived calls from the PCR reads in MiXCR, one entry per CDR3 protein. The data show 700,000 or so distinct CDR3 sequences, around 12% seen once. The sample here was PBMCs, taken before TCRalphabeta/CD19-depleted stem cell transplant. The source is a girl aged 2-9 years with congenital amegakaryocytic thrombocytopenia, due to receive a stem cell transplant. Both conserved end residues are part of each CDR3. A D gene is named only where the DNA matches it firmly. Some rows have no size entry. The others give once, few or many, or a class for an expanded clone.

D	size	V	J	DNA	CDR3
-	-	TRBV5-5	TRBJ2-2	TGTGCCAGCAGCTTGGCGGCGTCCCGGGGCACCGGGGAGCTGTTTTTT	CASSLAASRGTGELFF
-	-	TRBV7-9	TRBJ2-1	TGTGCCAGCAGCCCGAGACTCGAGCGATCCTACAATGAGCAGTTCTTC	CASSPRLERSYNEQFF
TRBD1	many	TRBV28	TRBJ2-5	TGTGCCAGCAGACTACCACAGGGGCAAGAGACCCAGTACTTC	CASRLPQGQETQYF
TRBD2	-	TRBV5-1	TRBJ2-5	TGCGCCAGCAGAACGATCCCCGGGACTAGCGGTACTCAAGAGACCCAGTACTTC	CASRTIPGTSGTQETQYF
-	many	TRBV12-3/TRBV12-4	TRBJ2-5	TGTGCCAGCAGTCCCCGTGAGGGGGACGTAGAGACCCAGTACTTC	CASSPREGDVETQYF
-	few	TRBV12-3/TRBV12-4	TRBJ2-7	TGTGCCAGCAGTTTAGTGGGTAGTTTGGCCTACGAGCAGTACTTC	CASSLVGSLAYEQYF
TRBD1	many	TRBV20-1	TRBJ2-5	TGCAGTGCTAGCCCGAACAGGGGAGAGACCCAGTACTTC	CSASPNRGETQYF
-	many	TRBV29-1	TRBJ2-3	TGCAGCGTTGAACAGGTCGGGAGCACAGATACGCAGTATTTT	CSVEQVGSTDTQYF
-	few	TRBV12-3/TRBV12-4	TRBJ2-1	TGTGCCAGCAGTCCTGGACCAGGAGCCAGCGAGCAGTTCTTC	CASSPGPGASEQFF
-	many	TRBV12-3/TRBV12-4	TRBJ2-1	TGTGCCAGCAGTCGCACGGGAGAGGAGCAGTTCTTC	CASSRTGEEQFF
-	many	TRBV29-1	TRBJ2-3	TGCAGCGTTGTTCCCACCGAGGACCCAGATACGCAGTATTTT	CSVVPTEDPDTQYF
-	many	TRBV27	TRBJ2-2	TGTGCCAGCAGTTTCAGACCCTCGAACACCGGGGAGCTGTTTTTT	CASSFRPSNTGELFF
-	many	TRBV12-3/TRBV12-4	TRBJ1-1	TGTGCCAGCAGCCCAGGACGCAGGGGACAAGCTTTCTTT	CASSPGRRGQAFF
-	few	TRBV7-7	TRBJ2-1	TGTGCCAGCAGCCCAGGTCCTGCCAATGAGCAGTTCTTC	CASSPGPANEQFF
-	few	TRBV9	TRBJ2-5	TGTGCCAGCAGCGAGAATCCGGGGCCAGAAGAGACCCAGTACTTC	CASSENPGPEETQYF
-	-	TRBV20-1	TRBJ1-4	TGCAGTGCTAGTCCCGGGGTTGCTAATGAAAAACTGTTTTTT	CSASPGVANEKLFF
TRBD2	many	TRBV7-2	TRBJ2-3	TGTGCCGGACTAGCGGGGAACACAGATACGCAGTATTTT	CAGLAGNTDTQYF
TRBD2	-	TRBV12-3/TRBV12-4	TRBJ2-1	TGTGCCAGCATCCTACGACTAGCGGGAGCAGGTGAGCAGTTCTTC	CASILRLAGAGEQFF
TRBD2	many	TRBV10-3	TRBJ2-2	TGTGCCATCAGTGTTGCTAGCGGGAGAACCGGGAGCGGGGAGCTGTTTTTT	CAISVASGRTGSGELFF
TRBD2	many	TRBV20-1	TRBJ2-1	TGCAGTGCAGAAAGCGGGGGCAATCAGCAGTTCTTC	CSAESGGNQQFF
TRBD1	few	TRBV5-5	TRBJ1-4	TGTGCCAGCAGCGAACTAAGACTCCTACAGGGGGGAGGTGAAAAACTGTTTTTT	CASSELRLLQGGGEKLFF
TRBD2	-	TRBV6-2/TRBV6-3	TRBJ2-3	TGTGCCAGCAGTTCCGGGACTAGCGGGATCACAGATACGCAGTATTTT	CASSSGTSGITDTQYF
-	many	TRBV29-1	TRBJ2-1	TGCAGCGTTGCCCCGAGGGGAGCGGGCTTCTATGGGGACTCCTACAATGAGCAGTTCTTC	CSVAPRGAGFYGDSYNEQFF
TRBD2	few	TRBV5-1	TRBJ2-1	TGCGCCAGCAGCTCCGGGACTAGGGGAAATGAGCAGTTCTTC	CASSSGTRGNEQFF
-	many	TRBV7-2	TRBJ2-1	TGTGCCAGCAGCTTTGGCTCTTTCAATGAGCAGTTCTTC	CASSFGSFNEQFF
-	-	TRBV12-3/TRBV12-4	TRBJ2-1	TGTGCCAGCAGTCCTCGGGCCGCCGAGGGGCAGTTCTTC	CASSPRAAEGQFF
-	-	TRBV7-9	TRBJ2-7	TGTGCCAGCAGCTTAGAACTCCCTCCCAGCGAGCAGTACTTC	CASSLELPPSEQYF
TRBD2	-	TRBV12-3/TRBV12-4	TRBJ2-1	TGTGCCAGCAGTTTACGGCTAGCGGGAGGGTATGAGCAGTTCTTC	CASSLRLAGGYEQFF
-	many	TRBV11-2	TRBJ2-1	TGTGCCAGCAGCATGGGTGCGCGTGAGCAGTTCTTC	CASSMGAREQFF
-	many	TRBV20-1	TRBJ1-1	TGCAGTGCTAGAGATGGGACTCAGGACCCGGAAGCTTTCTTT	CSARDGTQDPEAFF
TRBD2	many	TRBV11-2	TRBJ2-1	TGTGCCAGCAGCCTGCCCGGAGTTCGGCTAGCGGGATTTAATGAGCAGTTCTTC	CASSLPGVRLAGFNEQFF
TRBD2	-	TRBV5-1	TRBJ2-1	TGCGCCAGCAGACGCCTCCCCACTAGCGGGACGTACAATGAGCAGTTCTTC	CASRRLPTSGTYNEQFF
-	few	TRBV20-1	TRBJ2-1	TGCAGTGCTAGTTTCGGGATAAACAATGAGCAGTTCTTC	CSASFGINNEQFF
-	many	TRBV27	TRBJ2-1	TGTGCCAGCAGTTTAACCCCAAATGAGCAGTTCTTC	CASSLTPNEQFF
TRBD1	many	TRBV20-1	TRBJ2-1	TGCAGTGCTAGAGACCAACAGGGGGCTTTCTACAATGAGCAGTTCTTC	CSARDQQGAFYNEQFF
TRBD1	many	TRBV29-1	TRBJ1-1	TGCAGCGTTGAACCCTCAAAGGGTCCAGGGGGGTTGGCGTTGAACACTGAAGCTTTCTTT	CSVEPSKGPGGLALNTEAFF
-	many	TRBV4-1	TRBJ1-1	TGCGCCAGCAGCCGTGAGGAGAACCGAGGGACTGAAGCTTTCTTT	CASSREENRGTEAFF
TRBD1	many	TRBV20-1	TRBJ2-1	TGCAGTGCTAGAGGTACCGGGACAGGGGGTAATGAGCAGTTCTTC	CSARGTGTGGNEQFF
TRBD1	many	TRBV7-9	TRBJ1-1	TGTGCCAGCAGCCTAGGGGGACAGGAAGCTTTCTTT	CASSLGGQEAFF
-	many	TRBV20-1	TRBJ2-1	TGCAGTGCTAGGGAGGTTGGACGGACTTACAATGAGCAGTTCTTC	CSAREVGRTYNEQFF
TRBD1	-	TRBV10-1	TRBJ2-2	TGCGCCAGCAGACCAGGGGGGAACACCGGGGAGCTGTTTTTT	CASRPGGNTGELFF
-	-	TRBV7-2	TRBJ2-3	TGTGCCAGCAGCTTAGGTCCTAGCGCTAATACGCAGTATTTT	CASSLGPSANTQYF
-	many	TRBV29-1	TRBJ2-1	TGCAGCGCCGAGGGGAGTGGCGGAAGGATTGAGCAGTTCTTC	CSAEGSGGRIEQFF